Shown below are 6 T cell receptor beta chains from a single sample sequenced in a study of a mutant IDH1 vaccine in newly diagnosed glioma (dated by TCRdb to about 2021). Their antigens remain unidentified. The time point label, as the study defines it: week 11, during vaccination. Each vaccine dose was 300 ug of a 20-mer mutant IDH1 peptide in Montanide, given subcutaneously with topical imiquimod. Library creation used the immunoSEQ multiplex PCR assay. Not all clones reach the TCRdb copy of this immuneACCESS table, which keeps in-frame sequences only. Checked studies attribute under half of the gap to unresolved V genes and leave the rest unexplained. Counted in this sample were more than 50,000 clones; 75% to 90% of them appeared once. The ten largest clones capture more than 1.5% of the sample. The material sequenced was PBMCs, taken from a glioma patient whose treatment included an IDH1 peptide vaccine. Receptors originate from a man aged 40-49 years with glioma.

The rearrangement links TRBV7-6 to TRBJ2-5; TRBD2 matches 14 bases. This CDR3 is built from 17 residues. V trimming: 5 bases; J trimming: 2 bases; junction bases outside the gene matches: 7. Germline V lookup: CDR1 SGHVS, CDR2 FNYEAQ. CDR3 sequence: CASSLGLAGEVQETQYF. CDR3 in DNA: TGTGCCAGCAGCCTGGGACTAGCGGGAGAAGTTCAAGAGACCCAGTACTTC. The full variable domain, in which reference TRBV7-6 and TRBJ2-5 provide the parts outside the CDR3, is GAGVSQSPRYKVTKRGQDVALRCDPISGHVSLYWYRQALGQGPEFLTYFNYEAQQDKSGLPNDRFSAERPEGSISTLTIQRTEQRDSAMYRCASSLGLAGEVQETQYFGPGTRLLVL.

The chain uses TRBV5-6 and TRBJ2-2, with D tentatively TRBD2 (6 bases). V gave up 3 bases and J gave up 2 bases, with 17 bases separating them. Germline V gene sequence: CDR1 SGHDT, CDR2 YYEEEE. The CDR3 consists of 17 residues. The CDR3 region is CASSSLGVAANTGELFF. CDR3 DNA: TGTGCCAGCAGCTCCCTGGGGGTAGCGGCCAACACCGGGGAGCTGTTTTTT.

The rearrangement links TRBV7-2 to TRBJ2-1, with 12 nucleotides matching TRBD2. CDR1 SGHTA and CDR2 FQGNSA come from the germline V gene. Losses at the gene ends were 3 bases for V and 12 bases for J; bases not matched to a gene: 15. CDR3 length equals 17 residues. The CDR3, as DNA: TGTGCCAGCAGCTTCCTGCTAGCGGGGGGGATATCTTATGCGCAGTTCTTC. Protein sequence: CASSFLLAGGISYAQFF.

V gene TRBV19 combines with J gene TRBJ2-2; D unresolved. V lost 3 bases to trimming and J lost 5 bases, with 10 bases between them. The CDR3 length is 14 residues. Per the germline V gene, CDR1 is LNHDA and CDR2 is SQIVND (reference sequence). The CDR3 loop is CASSMRGSTGELFF. In DNA form, the CDR3 reads TGTGCCAGTAGTATGCGTGGATCTACCGGGGAGCTGTTTTTT.

The chain couples TRBV5-1 to TRBJ1-5; unclear D gene. Trimming removed 4 bases from V and 0 bases from J, with 14 bases in between. This CDR3 spans 16 amino acids. Germline V lookup: CDR1 SGHRS, CDR2 YFSETQ. The CDR3: CASSLEEVVSNQPQHF. The CDR3 DNA reads TGCGCCAGCAGCCTTGAGGAGGTAGTTAGCAATCAGCCCCAGCATTTT. The variable domain in full, completed from reference TRBV5-1 and TRBJ1-5, reads KAGVTQTPRYLIKTRGQQVTLSCSPISGHRSVSWYQQTPGQGLQFLFEYFSETQRNKGNFPGRFSGRQFSNSRSEMNVSTLELGDSALYLCASSLEEVVSNQPQHFGDGTRLSIL.

The count of this clone is one. The chain employs TRBV18 and TRBJ1-4; D unclear. The CDR3 extends over 15 amino acids. The ends were cut back, 2 bases at V and 0 bases at J, with 7 bases in the middle. Germline-derived CDR1 and CDR2 are KGHSH and LQKENI. The CDR3 nucleotides are TGTGCCAGCTCACCATCAATCCCAACTAATGAAAAACTGTTTTTT. Its translation is CASSPSIPTNEKLFF.